The 15 T cell receptor beta chains below were found in one sample sequenced in a study of T-cell reconstitution after alpha-beta-depleted transplantation in children (TCRdb year 2016). According to the study, the label for this sample's treatment or condition signals: allogeneic hematopoietic cell transplantation with graft depleted of TCRalphabeta T cells and CD19 B cells. Library preparation used PCR. This sample was sequenced with an Illumina HiSeq 2500. To normalize quantification of the TCRbeta repertoire, the TCR libraries were built with molecular barcoding that relied on unique molecular identifiers. The raw public reads went through TCRdb reprocessing: fastp at Q25, MiXCR clone calling, in-frame beta chains kept. Rows with a matching CDR3 protein are joined into one entry that keeps the most common DNA and genes. The sample includes about a million distinct CDR3 sequences, with about 26% observed a single time. 25% to 35% of the sample is taken by the ten largest.

Here the sequenced sample was PBMCs, mostly from graft donor cells, taken 360 days after TCRalphabeta/CD19-depleted stem cell transplant. The receptors come from a boy under three years old who had a stem cell transplant for SCID, so the T cells may come from the graft donor.

This rearrangement joins TRBV18 to TRBJ2-1; TRBD1 agrees at 8 bases. The CDR3 runs to 15 residues. Germline CDR1 is KGHSH and CDR2 is LQKENI. V dropped 3 bases and J dropped 9; count of bases not matched to a gene: 10. CDR3 in DNA: TGTGCCAGCTCACCCGAGTCCCAGGGGGCGATTGAGCAGTTCTTC. Amino acid sequence: CASSPESQGAIEQFF.

V is TRBV20-1 and J is TRBJ2-7; D may correspond to TRBD1 or TRBD2 (7 bases each). Trimming took 0 bases from V and 4 from J, leaving 16 bases between them. Per germline, CDR1 DFQATT and CDR2 SNEGSKA (reference sequence). The CDR3 is made up of 15 amino acids. In DNA, the CDR3 is TGCAGTGCTAGAGATGGCAGGGGGGGCCCTTACGAGCAGTACTTC. Its protein product is CSARDGRGGPYEQYF.

This chain links TRBV4-1 with TRBJ2-1; TRBD2 agrees at 7 bases. Germline trimming cut 4 bases from V and 7 bases from J; bases unmatched to any gene: 7. The CDR3 is 14 amino acids. Germline CDR1 MGHRA, CDR2 YSYEKL. CDR3 bases: TGCGCCAGCAGCCCCCAGCGGGGACGGAATGAGCAGTTCTTC. Protein product: CASSPQRGRNEQFF.

This clonotype was seen a few times. The chain couples TRBV5-5 to TRBJ1-1; no definite D call. CDR1 is SGHKS, CDR2 YYEKEE, per germline (reference sequence). Trimming left V 0 bases short and J 6 bases short, with 12 bases between. This CDR3 has 14 residues. In nucleotides, the CDR3 is TGTGCCAGCAGCTTGGACGGGCATGGGGCTGAAGCTTTCTTT. This sequence encodes CASSLDGHGAEAFF.

The rearrangement uses TRBV9 and TRBJ2-3; the match to TRBD2 covers 9 bases. The V gene end was trimmed by 7 bases and the J gene end by 1 base; junction bases not matched to a gene: 10. The length of the CDR3 is 16 residues. The germline V gene has CDR1 SGDLS and CDR2 YYNGEE. The CDR3 sequence is CASGRERGAGTDTQYF. CDR3 DNA sequence: TGTGCCAGCGGACGGGAGCGGGGGGCTGGCACAGATACGCAGTATTTT.

The chain joins TRBV18 to TRBJ1-1; tentative D call: TRBD1 (6 bases). The CDR3 sequence is 14 residues long. Germline V gene data show CDR1 as KGHSH and CDR2 as LQKENI. V gave up 7 bases and J gave up 2 bases, with 14 bases separating them. The CDR3 sequence is CASFLTGLNTEAFF. For the CDR3, the DNA is TGTGCCAGCTTCCTAACAGGGTTAAACACTGAAGCTTTCTTT.

This clonotype was seen a handful of times. The chain uses TRBV12-3 or TRBV12-4 and TRBJ2-2; no clear D. Between the trimmed V and J ends, which lost 6 bases and 7 bases, there was a span of 12 bases. The CDR3 runs to 13 residues. CDR3 DNA sequence: TGTGCCAGCAGCCCTGGGCGAATCGGGGAGCTGTTTTTT. Translating it yields CASSPGRIGELFF.

This clonotype was found a few times. The chain recombines TRBV29-1 with TRBJ2-5; D may be TRBD1 (5 bases). The CDR3 is 13 amino acids. V gave up 3 bases and J gave up 5 bases, with 13 bases separating them. Per germline, CDR1 SQVTM and CDR2 ANQGSEA. The CDR3: CSVESWGAETQYF. The CDR3 DNA is TGCAGCGTTGAGTCGTGGGGCGCGGAGACCCAGTACTTC.

This clonotype was observed a few times. This chain connects TRBV9 to TRBJ2-5; 9 bases align to TRBD1. CDR3 size: 16 residues. Germline CDR1 SGDLS, CDR2 YYNGEE. The trim removed 3 bases at V and 6 bases at J, leaving 12 bases unmatched. CDR3 sequence reads: CASSEGVGTGRQTQYF. As DNA, the CDR3 is TGTGCCAGCAGCGAGGGGGTTGGGACAGGGAGGCAGACCCAGTACTTC. Full variable domain (remainder filled in from reference TRBV9 and TRBJ2-5): DSGVTQTPKHLITATGQRVTLRCSPRSGDLSVYWYQQSLDQGLQFLIQYYNGEERAKGNILERFSAQQFPDLHSELNLSSLELGDSALYFCASSEGVGTGRQTQYFGPGTRLLVL.

This clonotype has more than one count but fewer than ten. The chain has TRBV7-8 and TRBJ2-2, with D possibly being TRBD2 (7 bases). Germline CDR1 reads SGHVS; CDR2 reads FQNEAQ. The CDR3 consists of 17 residues. Trimming pared 2 bases from V and 3 bases from J, leaving 16 bases between. CDR3 amino acids: CASSLTPAGGHTGELFF. CDR3 DNA: TGTGCCAGCAGCTTAACCCCCGCCGGGGGGCACACCGGGGAGCTGTTTTTT.

The rearrangement uses TRBV20-1 and TRBJ2-1; D uncertain. CDR3 length equals 15 residues. CDR1 and CDR2 (germline): DFQATT, SNEGSKA (reference sequence). V was shortened by 2 bases and J by 6 bases, with 17 bases between the two germline ends. The CDR3 here is CSARLSVGRANEQFF. Written as DNA, the CDR3 is TGCAGTGCTAGACTCTCGGTCGGTCGGGCCAATGAGCAGTTCTTC.

The chain employs TRBV12-3 or TRBV12-4 and TRBJ2-3; maybe TRBD2 (6 bases). The CDR3 has 17 amino acids. V lost 7 bases, J lost 0 bases, and 20 bases lay in between. The CDR3 sequence: CASNGGSGPKSTDTQYF. DNA of the CDR3: TGTGCCAGCAACGGGGGATCGGGACCGAAAAGCACAGATACGCAGTATTTT.

The chain employs TRBV20-1 and TRBJ2-3; D possibly corresponds to TRBD2 (6 bases). The CDR3 loop spans 11 amino acids. Germline CDR1 is DFQATT and CDR2 is SNEGSKA (reference sequence). Trimming stripped 3 bases from V and 8 bases from J, with 9 bases between. CDR3 region: CSARGGFTQYF. CDR3 DNA sequence: TGCAGTGCTAGGGGGGGTTTTACGCAGTATTTT.

This clonotype was seen a few times. At one end, the junction sequence differs from germline, possibly due to a read error. This chain uses TRBV12-3 or TRBV12-4 with TRBJ2-5, with TRBD1 identical over 8 bases. This CDR3 spans 13 amino acids. The CDR3 reads CASSWTGRETQYF. As DNA, the CDR3 is TGCGCCAGCAGCTGGACAGGGAGGGAGACCCAGTACTTC.

The rearrangement joins TRBV29-1 to TRBJ2-1, with 8 bases lining up with TRBD2. V dropped 4 bases and J dropped 8; count of bases not matched to a gene: 10. Germline CDR1 SQVTM, CDR2 ANQGSEA. This CDR3 is built from 14 residues. CDR3: CSVGSGGSDDEQFF. The CDR3 DNA reads TGCAGCGTTGGAAGCGGGGGCTCCGACGATGAGCAGTTCTTC.